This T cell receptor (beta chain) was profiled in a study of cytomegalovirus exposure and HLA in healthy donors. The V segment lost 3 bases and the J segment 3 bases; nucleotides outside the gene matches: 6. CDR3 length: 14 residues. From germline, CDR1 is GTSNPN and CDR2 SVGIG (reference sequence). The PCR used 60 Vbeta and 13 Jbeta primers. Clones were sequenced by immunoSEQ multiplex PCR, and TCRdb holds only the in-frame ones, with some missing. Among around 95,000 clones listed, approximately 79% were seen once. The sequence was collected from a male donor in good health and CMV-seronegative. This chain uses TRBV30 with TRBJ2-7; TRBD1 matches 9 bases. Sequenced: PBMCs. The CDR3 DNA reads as TGTGCCTGGAGGAGGGGACAGGGTCGCTACGAGCAGTACTTC. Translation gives CAWRRGQGRYEQYF.